These T cell receptor beta chains were read from a single sample in a study of cytomegalovirus exposure and HLA in healthy donors. Assay used: immunoSEQ multiplex PCR; TCRdb lists only in-frame clones, some missing. Of 70,000 to 100,000 clones listed, roughly 71% are singletons. Sample: PBMCs. All receptors come from a middle-aged man in good health and CMV-seronegative. CDR3s include the opening cysteine and the closing phenylalanine or tryptophan. A D gene is named only where the DNA matches it firmly. Where a row states a size, it is once, few, many or the class of an expanded clone; other rows omit it.

CDR3 protein: CASSISGGRADTQYF
CDR3 DNA: TGTGCCAGCAGCATTAGCGGGGGGCGCGCAGATACGCAGTATTTT
clone size: NA
J gene: TRBJ2-3
V gene: TRBV7-8
D gene: TRBD2

CDR3 protein: CASSIRTGISGNTIYF
CDR3 DNA: TGTGCCAGTAGTATCAGGACAGGGATCTCTGGAAACACCATATATTTT
clone size: NA
J gene: TRBJ1-3
V gene: TRBV19
D gene: TRBD1

CDR3 protein: CASGRTGANVLTF
CDR3 DNA: TGTGCCAGCGGGCGAACTGGGGCCAACGTCCTGACTTTC
clone size: few
J gene: TRBJ2-6
V gene: TRBV9
D gene: NA

CDR3 protein: CASSRDRALNEQFF
CDR3 DNA: TGTGCCAGCAGCCGGGACAGGGCCCTAAATGAGCAGTTCTTC
clone size: NA
J gene: TRBJ2-1
V gene: TRBV7-2
D gene: TRBD1

CDR3 protein: CASSYDTQTTYEQYF
CDR3 DNA: TGTGCCAGCAGTTACGACACACAGACAACCTACGAGCAGTACTTC
clone size: once
J gene: TRBJ2-7
V gene: TRBV6-5
D gene: NA

CDR3 protein: CSVVVGGTSGTQYF
CDR3 DNA: TGCAGCGTTGTAGTTGGTGGGACTAGCGGGACCCAGTACTTC
clone size: NA
J gene: TRBJ2-5
V gene: TRBV29-1
D gene: TRBD2

CDR3 protein: CASSESWTGEETQYF
CDR3 DNA: TGCGCCAGCAGTGAGTCGTGGACAGGGGAAGAGACCCAGTACTTC
clone size: few
J gene: TRBJ2-5
V gene: TRBV10-1
D gene: TRBD1

CDR3 protein: CASSSPGQGNTEAFF
CDR3 DNA: TGCGCCAGCAGCTCTCCGGGACAGGGGAACACTGAAGCTTTCTTT
clone size: NA
J gene: TRBJ1-1
V gene: TRBV5-1
D gene: TRBD1

CDR3 protein: CVRSLPGGTILSTDTQYF
CDR3 DNA: TGTGTCAGAAGCTTACCGGGAGGTACCATATTAAGCACAGATACGCAGTATTTT
clone size: NA
J gene: TRBJ2-3
V gene: TRBV7-5
D gene: NA

CDR3 protein: CASSPTGEDEKLFF
CDR3 DNA: TGCGCCAGCAGCCCCACAGGCGAAGATGAAAAACTGTTTTTT
clone size: NA
J gene: TRBJ1-4
V gene: TRBV5-1
D gene: NA

CDR3 protein: CASSLTSGGANEQFF
CDR3 DNA: TGTGCCAGCAGTTTGACTAGCGGGGGGGCCAATGAGCAGTTCTTC
clone size: NA
J gene: TRBJ2-1
V gene: TRBV28
D gene: TRBD2

CDR3 protein: CASSQDLSRTGELFF
CDR3 DNA: TGCGCCAGCAGCCAAGATTTGAGTAGAACCGGGGAGCTGTTTTTT
clone size: NA
J gene: TRBJ2-2
V gene: TRBV4-3
D gene: NA

CDR3 protein: CASSLTGAGNQPQHF
CDR3 DNA: TGTGCCAGCAGCCTCACAGGGGCCGGCAATCAGCCCCAGCATTTT
clone size: few
J gene: TRBJ1-5
V gene: TRBV5-5
D gene: TRBD1

CDR3 protein: CASSRETVNTEAFF
CDR3 DNA: TGTGCCAGCAGCCGAGAGACAGTGAACACTGAAGCTTTCTTT
clone size: NA
J gene: TRBJ1-1
V gene: TRBV7-9
D gene: NA

CDR3 protein: CASSWGQGGEAFF
CDR3 DNA: TGTGCCAGCAGCTGGGGACAGGGGGGCGAAGCTTTCTTT
clone size: NA
J gene: TRBJ1-1
V gene: TRBV7-3
D gene: TRBD1

CDR3 protein: CASSQGERNTEAFF
CDR3 DNA: TGCGCCAGCAGTCAGGGGGAGAGGAACACTGAAGCTTTCTTT
clone size: once
J gene: TRBJ1-1
V gene: TRBV4-1
D gene: TRBD1

CDR3 protein: CASSQEGAGGGQETQYF
CDR3 DNA: TGCGCCAGCAGCCAAGAAGGAGCGGGAGGAGGTCAAGAGACCCAGTACTTC
clone size: few
J gene: TRBJ2-5
V gene: TRBV4-1
D gene: TRBD2

CDR3 protein: CASSLGGVINEQFF
CDR3 DNA: TGCGCCAGCAGCTTGGGGGGGGTAATCAATGAGCAGTTCTTC
clone size: NA
J gene: TRBJ2-1
V gene: TRBV5-1
D gene: NA

CDR3 protein: CASSPTGGDQPQHF
CDR3 DNA: TGTGCCAGCTCACCGACCGGGGGTGATCAGCCCCAGCATTTT
clone size: NA
J gene: TRBJ1-5
V gene: TRBV18
D gene: NA

CDR3 protein: CASFMGTGGAEAFF
CDR3 DNA: TGTGCCAGCTTTATGGGGACAGGGGGTGCAGAAGCTTTCTTT
clone size: few
J gene: TRBJ1-1
V gene: TRBV10-3
D gene: TRBD1

CDR3 protein: CASSEQILLNTEAFF
CDR3 DNA: TGTGCCAGCAGTGAGCAAATCCTACTAAACACTGAAGCTTTCTTT
clone size: NA
J gene: TRBJ1-1
V gene: TRBV2
D gene: NA

CDR3 protein: CASSLAAGAGNTIYF
CDR3 DNA: TGCGCCAGCAGCTTGGCCGCAGGGGCTGGAAACACCATATATTTT
clone size: NA
J gene: TRBJ1-3
V gene: TRBV5-1
D gene: NA